This T cell receptor (beta chain) is from a study of regulatory T cells in long-lasting Graves disease. Study-wide findings and caveats: Persistent disease favored TRBV28, TRBJ1-2 and TRBJ2-5.

The V end lost 4 bases, the J end lost 5 bases, and 18 bases lay between the germline ends. The length of the CDR3 is 16 residues. Germline assignment: CDR1 MDHEN and CDR2 SYDVKM. Time point of the sample: newly diagnosed GD, antithyroid drugs for less than 3 months. There was RNA extracted from PBMCs, and the TCR library was made from it. A peripheral blood sample, 8.5 to 9 milliliters in volume, was drawn into EDTA tubes. Construction of TCR beta libraries relied on iRepertoire HTBI primers and on Arm-PCR targeting CDR3 regions. TCRdb fed the multiplex PCR reads into MiXCR, producing one record per CDR3 protein. The table lists 500,000 or so distinct CDR3 sequences, around 15% of them singletons. Worth noting for this clonotype: The target antigen is unknown.

These data were also filed under a second study, of T cells in Graves' hyperthyroidism and ophthalmopathy.

The TCR sequence derives from a woman aged 50 to 60 with Graves disease. The rearrangement links TRBV28 to TRBJ1-5; maybe TRBD1 (5 bases). Sequences were derived from peripheral blood mononuclear cells (PBMCs), sampled at new diagnosis, from a patient treated with antithyroid drugs. In DNA, the CDR3 is TGTGCCAGCAGTTCAACCAGGGCAAAAGGGGATCAGCCCCAGCATTTT. Residues: CASSSTRAKGDQPQHF.